The 26 T cell receptor beta chains below come from one sample, sequenced in a study of T cell repertoires and Cas9 in healthy adults. TCRdb's copy holds only in-frame clones and misses some; the assay was immunoSEQ multiplex PCR. The sample shows approximately 21,000 clones, 90% of them seen only once. The sample comprised CD4+ effector T cells (CD127+, CD25-, CD137-, CD154-) from PBMCs; culture status not recorded. The source is a human donor in good health.

The rearrangement joins TRBV5-1 to TRBJ1-2; D gene unclear. The ends were cut back, 0 bases at V and 6 bases at J, with 9 bases in the middle. CDR1 is SGHRS, CDR2 YFSETQ, per germline. The CDR3 covers 13 residues. The CDR3 DNA reads TGCGCCAGCAGCTTGGGGCTTGAGGATGGCTACACCTTC. Encoded protein: CASSLGLEDGYTF. Full variable domain (outside the CDR3, taken from reference TRBV5-1 and TRBJ1-2): KAGVTQTPRYLIKTRGQQVTLSCSPISGHRSVSWYQQTPGQGLQFLFEYFSETQRNKGNFPGRFSGRQFSNSRSEMNVSTLELGDSALYLCASSLGLEDGYTFGSGTRLTVV.

The chain carries TRBV29-1 and TRBJ2-3; D not certain. Trimming took 1 base from V and 2 from J, leaving 10 bases between them. The CDR3 covers 14 residues. Germline assignment: CDR1 SQVTM and CDR2 ANQGSEA. CDR3 sequence reads: CSVEGGSNTDTQYF. DNA for the CDR3: TGCAGCGTTGAAGGTGGCAGTAACACAGATACGCAGTATTTT.

CDR3 sequence reads: CASSSTTQYSNQPQHF. CDR3 nucleotide sequence: TGTGCCAGCAGTTCCACGACACAGTATAGCAATCAGCCCCAGCATTTT. This chain connects TRBV28 to TRBJ1-5; the D is unclear. Germline CDR1 and CDR2: MDHEN and SYDVKM. Trimming shortened V by 4 bases and J by 0 bases, and 13 bases separated the two germline ends. The length of the CDR3 is 16 residues. Variable domain in full (rest from reference TRBV28 and TRBJ1-5): DVKVTQSSRYLVKRTGEKVFLECVQDMDHENMFWYRQDPGLGLRLIYFSYDVKMKEKGDIPEGYSVSREKKERFSLILESASTNQTSMYLCASSSTTQYSNQPQHFGDGTRLSIL.

The chain recombines TRBV6-5 with TRBJ1-6; a weak D match, TRBD1 (5 bases). V was pared by 0 bases and J by 9 bases, with 12 bases between. This CDR3 spans 15 amino acids. Germline V gives CDR1 MNHEY, CDR2 SVGAGI. In DNA, the CDR3 is TGTGCCAGCAGTTACTCGAAGGAGGGGCGTTCACCCCTCCACTTT. This codes for CASSYSKEGRSPLHF.

The chain links TRBV6-1 to TRBJ2-7; TRBD2 is a possible D gene (7 bases). In germline, CDR1 is MNHNS, CDR2 SASEGT. V was pared by 7 bases and J by 3 bases, with 16 bases between. This CDR3 contains 14 residues. The CDR3 DNA sequence: TGTGCCAGCACCAAGGGGGGGTCGGTCTACGAGCAGTACTTC. Its translation is CASTKGGSVYEQYF.

V usage is TRBV9 and J usage is TRBJ2-3; 9 bases line up with TRBD2. Per germline, CDR1 SGDLS and CDR2 YYNGEE. V was pared by 4 bases and J by 5 bases, with 11 bases of the junction left unmatched. The CDR3 is 16 amino acids. The CDR3 DNA reads as TGTGCCAGCAGCCCCCGCGGGGGGGCCTCCGAAGATACGCAGTATTTT. Translating gives CASSPRGGASEDTQYF.

The chain is built from TRBV11-2 and TRBJ2-5, with a possible D match to TRBD2 (6 bases). CDR1 and CDR2 (germline): SGHAT, FQNNGV. The CDR3 consists of 16 residues. The V end was cut by 0 bases, the J end by 2 bases, with 13 bases between. The CDR3 is CASSLDTIGGQETQYF. DNA of the CDR3: TGTGCCAGCAGCTTAGATACAATCGGGGGACAAGAGACCCAGTACTTC.

The V call is TRBV5-1, the J call TRBJ2-5, with 9 bases lining up with TRBD2. J lost 1 base, V lost 4 bases, and 8 bases had no gene match. The CDR3 covers 16 residues. Per the germline V gene, CDR1 is SGHRS and CDR2 is YFSETQ. The CDR3 spells CASSSRAGGPQETQYF. Here the CDR3 DNA reads TGCGCCAGCAGCAGCCGAGCGGGGGGACCCCAAGAGACCCAGTACTTC.

This clone was observed a single time. J is TRBJ1-1 and V is TRBV5-6; the D gene is possibly TRBD1 (5 bases). V was cut by 0 bases and J by 4 bases, with 13 bases left in between. Germline V gives CDR1 SGHDT, CDR2 YYEEEE. The CDR3 totals 15 residues. CDR3 sequence (DNA): TGTGCCAGCAGCTTGGGTCGGGGGTTGGGCACTGAAGCTTTCTTT. This codes for CASSLGRGLGTEAFF.

The chain has TRBV29-1 and TRBJ1-1; a weak D match, TRBD1 (6 bases). Germline V gives CDR1 SQVTM, CDR2 ANQGSEA. The V end was cut by 5 bases, the J end by 3 bases, with 13 bases between. This CDR3 comprises 13 residues. The CDR3 nucleotides are TGCAGCGTTCGGTTAGGGGGTTACACTGAAGCTTTCTTT. Translated, it gives CSVRLGGYTEAFF. The full variable domain, its missing parts supplied by reference TRBV29-1 and TRBJ1-1, is SAVISQKPSRDICQRGTSLTIQCQVDSQVTMMFWYRQQPGQSLTLIATANQGSEATYESGFVIDKFPISRPNLTFSTLTVSNMSPEDSSIYLCSVRLGGYTEAFFGQGTRLTVV.

This clone was seen once. The rearrangement uses TRBV28 and TRBJ2-7, with D maybe TRBD1 (5 bases). This CDR3 contains 13 residues. CDR1 is MDHEN and CDR2 is SYDVKM in the germline V gene. The ends were cut back, 6 bases at V and 5 bases at J, with 14 bases in the middle. CDR3 sequence: CASRVGRVNEQYF. In DNA, the CDR3 is TGTGCCAGCAGAGTTGGCAGGGTGAACGAGCAGTACTTC.

This clone was observed a single time. The V call is TRBV10-3, the J call TRBJ1-6; the D gene is possibly TRBD1 (6 bases). There are 14 residues in the CDR3. The ends were cut back, 10 bases at V and 10 bases at J, with 20 bases in the middle. Per the germline V gene, CDR1 is ENHRY and CDR2 is SYGVKD. The CDR3: CATREGDLNSPLHF. CDR3 nucleotides: TGTGCCACAAGAGAGGGGGATTTGAACTCACCCCTCCACTTT.

This clone was observed once. The chain carries TRBV27 and TRBJ1-6, with 11 nucleotides matching TRBD1. This CDR3 is 14 amino acids long. Germline-derived CDR1 and CDR2 are MNHEY and SMNVEV (reference sequence). V dropped 4 bases and J dropped 7; count of bases not matched to a gene: 0. CDR3 amino acids: CASSWDRGNSPLHF. The CDR3 DNA sequence: TGTGCCAGCAGTTGGGACAGGGGGAATTCACCCCTCCACTTT.

This clone occurred a few times. V gene TRBV30 combines with J gene TRBJ1-4, with D possibly TRBD1 on 6 matching bases. The CDR3 consists of 20 residues. Between the trimmed V and J ends, which lost 1 base and 4 bases, there was a span of 28 bases. The germline V gene encodes CDR1 GTSNPN and CDR2 SVGIG (reference sequence). This CDR3 is CAWSGGNGGLPGHYNEKLFF. CDR3 nucleotides: TGTGCCTGGAGTGGGGGAAATGGGGGCCTCCCGGGACACTATAATGAAAAACTGTTTTTT.

This clone was counted once. The rearrangement links TRBV5-4 to TRBJ2-1; no reliable D call. The CDR3 is 13 amino acids. Germline loops: CDR1 SGHNT, CDR2 YYREEE (reference sequence). The V and J ends lost 0 bases and 7 bases respectively, with 8 bases between them. CDR3 region: CASSLVGGNEQFF. CDR3 sequence (DNA): TGTGCCAGCAGCTTGGTGGGTGGGAATGAGCAGTTCTTC.

V gene TRBV29-1 combines with J gene TRBJ2-1; D gene uncertain. The V end was cut by 7 bases, the J end by 9 bases, with 10 bases between. The CDR3 consists of 10 residues. CDR1 SQVTM and CDR2 ANQGSEA come from the germline V gene. The CDR3 reads CSAADGEQFF. The CDR3 region has the DNA TGCAGCGCCGCCGACGGTGAGCAGTTCTTC.

The rearrangement uses TRBV4-2 and TRBJ1-5; no firm D call. The CDR3 has 17 amino acids. Germline CDR1 reads LGHNA; CDR2 reads YNFKEQ. Trimming left V 0 bases short and J 2 bases short, with 14 bases between. CDR3 bases: TGTGCCAGCAGCCAAGACTCTCAGGACGGGGGCAATCAGCCCCAGCATTTT. This translates into CASSQDSQDGGNQPQHF.

V usage is TRBV19 and J usage is TRBJ2-2; D gene uncertain. Germline CDR1 and CDR2: LNHDA and SQIVND (reference sequence). The CDR3 runs to 14 residues. Deletions cut 3 bases from V and 0 bases from J, with 5 bases between. The CDR3 DNA follows: TGTGCCAGTAGTATGGCGGCGAACACCGGGGAGCTGTTTTTT. Its translation: CASSMAANTGELFF. The variable domain in full, completed from reference TRBV19 and TRBJ2-2, reads DGGITQSPKYLFRKEGQNVTLSCEQNLNHDAMYWYRQDPGQGLRLIYYSQIVNDFQKGDIAEGYSVSREKKESFPLTVTSAQKNPTAFYLCASSMAANTGELFFGEGSRLTVL.

J is TRBJ2-7 and V is TRBV7-3; D is perhaps TRBD2 (5 bases). The germline V and J ends were trimmed by 4 bases and 6 bases, with 13 bases remaining between them. Germline CDR1 and CDR2: SGHTA and FQGTGA. This CDR3 is 13 amino acids long. Here the CDR3 reads CASSSQRAGEQYF. The CDR3 DNA is TGTGCCAGCAGCTCCCAGAGGGCGGGCGAGCAGTACTTC.

To note about this clone: A junction boundary mismatches the germline segment, possibly from a read error. The chain has TRBV7-7 and TRBJ2-5, with D possibly being TRBD2 (6 bases). The V gene's germline CDR1 is SSHAT and CDR2 FNYEAQ (reference sequence). The CDR3 spans 15 residues. CDR3 coding DNA: TGTGCTAGCAGCATAGCAGGTGGGGGGCAAGAGACCCAGTACTTC. Translation: CASSIAGGGQETQYF.

The chain is built from TRBV2 and TRBJ1-6; possible D gene TRBD1, 5 bases. V was pared by 3 bases and J by 3 bases, with 9 bases between. This CDR3 spans 15 amino acids. Germline V lookup: CDR1 SNHLY, CDR2 FYNNEI. The CDR3 DNA follows: TGTGCCAGCAGTGAGACCGACAGCTATAATTCACCCCTCCACTTT. Its translation: CASSETDSYNSPLHF. The variable domain in full, with the rest retrieved from reference TRBV2 and TRBJ1-6, is EPEVTQTPSHQVTQMGQEVILRCVPISNHLYFYWYRQILGQKVEFLVSFYNNEISEKSEIFDDQFSVERPDGSNFTLKIRSTKLEDSAMYFCASSETDSYNSPLHFGNGTRLTVT.

The rearrangement links TRBV5-1 to TRBJ1-2; D is uncertain. CDR1 and CDR2 from the germline V gene are SGHRS and YFSETQ. Trimming shortened V by 4 bases and J by 4 bases, and 11 bases separated the two germline ends. This CDR3 has 13 residues. CDR3 region: CASSPNQVYGYTF. CDR3 nucleotide sequence: TGCGCCAGCAGCCCAAACCAAGTCTATGGCTACACCTTC.

The chain carries TRBV6-6 and TRBJ2-7, with D tentatively TRBD1 or TRBD2 (5 bases each). The CDR3 loop spans 13 amino acids. The V gene's germline CDR1 is MNHNY and CDR2 SVGAGI (reference sequence). V was clipped by 4 bases and J by 2 bases, with 9 bases between them. The CDR3 spells CASSSGTPYEQYF. The CDR3 region has the DNA TGTGCCAGCAGTTCCGGGACGCCCTACGAGCAGTACTTC.

The rearrangement joins TRBV2 to TRBJ1-5; D is ambiguous. Germline V lookup: CDR1 SNHLY, CDR2 FYNNEI. Deletions cut 4 bases from V and 7 bases from J, with 8 bases between. The CDR3 runs 12 residues. The CDR3 here is CASSGARQPQHF. CDR3 DNA: TGTGCCAGCAGTGGGGCGAGGCAGCCCCAGCATTTT. Based on the CDR3 plus reference TRBV2 and TRBJ1-5, the full variable domain is EPEVTQTPSHQVTQMGQEVILRCVPISNHLYFYWYRQILGQKVEFLVSFYNNEISEKSEIFDDQFSVERPDGSNFTLKIRSTKLEDSAMYFCASSGARQPQHFGDGTRLSIL.

The V gene is TRBV5-1, the J gene TRBJ1-2; tentatively, D is TRBD1 (6 bases). CDR1 SGHRS and CDR2 YFSETQ come from the germline V gene. The V gene lost 0 bases and the J gene lost 3 bases, with 9 bases spanning the gap. The CDR3 runs to 14 residues. This CDR3 is CASSLDQGHYGYTF. Written as DNA, the CDR3 is TGCGCCAGCAGCTTGGATCAGGGGCACTATGGCTACACCTTC.

This chain joins TRBV9 and TRBJ2-1, with D unresolved. V lost 3 bases to trimming and J lost 6 bases, with 10 bases between them. Per the germline V gene, CDR1 is SGDLS and CDR2 is YYNGEE. The CDR3 has 13 residues. The CDR3 reads CASSGGRANEQFF. DNA for the CDR3: TGTGCCAGCAGCGGCGGTAGGGCCAATGAGCAGTTCTTC.